Each of the 8 T cell receptor beta chains below was sequenced from the same sample in a study of blood T cell repertoires in COVID-19. Generated by immunoSEQ multiplex PCR, the TCRdb table keeps only in-frame clones and is missing some. The data show about 100,000 clones, roughly nine tenths seen once. Material: peripheral blood. These receptors came from a man in his fifties or sixties with active COVID-19.

The chain uses TRBV3-1 (or the pseudogene TRBV3-2) and TRBJ1-2, with D maybe TRBD1 (5 bases). Germline CDR1 is LGHDT and CDR2 is YNNKEL (reference sequence). Trimming pared 3 bases from V and 4 bases from J, leaving 12 bases between. This CDR3 has 14 residues. CDR3 region: CASSHRAQGYGYTF. The CDR3 DNA reads TGTGCCAGCAGCCACCGGGCGCAGGGCTATGGCTACACCTTC.

This clone has a handful of counts. The chain links TRBV7-2 to TRBJ1-1; possible D gene TRBD1, 6 bases. Germline assignment: CDR1 SGHTA and CDR2 FQGNSA. Trimming removed 3 bases from V and 5 bases from J, with 10 bases in between. The CDR3 extends over 13 amino acids. DNA of the CDR3: TGTGCCAGCAGCTTCGACAGGCGGACTGAAGCTTTCTTT. This encodes CASSFDRRTEAFF.

In DNA, the CDR3 is TGTGCCAGCAGTAGAGAGAGGGGGAGCTCCTACAATGAGCAGTTCTTC. It specifies CASSRERGSSYNEQFF. The genes are TRBV5-4 and TRBJ2-1; a weak D match, TRBD1 (6 bases). The CDR3 length is 16 residues. Germline CDR1 and CDR2: SGHNT and YYREEE (reference sequence). Trimming removed 5 bases at V and 0 bases at J, with 15 bases between.

The rearrangement uses TRBV11-3 and TRBJ2-5; D is perhaps TRBD2 (5 bases). Germline V gene sequence: CDR1 SGHNT, CDR2 YENEEA. The CDR3 sequence is 14 residues long. Trimming pared 3 bases from V and 3 bases from J, leaving 11 bases between. The CDR3 DNA sequence: TGTGCCAGCAGCTTTAGCGAGAAAAAAGAGACCCAGTACTTC. Amino acid sequence: CASSFSEKKETQYF.

This chain uses TRBV24-1 with TRBJ1-5; D is unresolved. The CDR3 sequence is 14 residues long. Trimming stripped 1 base from V and 9 bases from J, with 12 bases between. CDR1 and CDR2 (germline): KGHDR, SFDVKD. CDR3 sequence (DNA): TGTGCCACCAGTGATTTTACGTCCCGAGGGCCCCAGCATTTT. It translates to CATSDFTSRGPQHF.

V gene TRBV5-1 combines with J gene TRBJ1-1, with 11 bases lining up with TRBD1. The V gene's germline CDR1 is SGHRS and CDR2 YFSETQ. After removal of 4 bases from V and 0 bases from J, the junction contained 5 bases not matched to a gene. This CDR3 contains 16 residues. The CDR3 protein is CASSAWTGGLNTEAFF. CDR3 bases: TGCGCCAGCAGCGCCTGGACAGGGGGCCTGAACACTGAAGCTTTCTTT.

This chain joins TRBV3-1 (or the pseudogene TRBV3-2) and TRBJ2-7; D is unresolved. Germline CDR1 reads LGHDT; CDR2 reads YNNKEL (reference sequence). This CDR3 spans 13 amino acids. V was pared by 5 bases and J by 5 bases, with 13 bases between. In DNA, the CDR3 is TGTGCCAGCAGCTCACCCGCGTCCCACGAGCAGTACGTC. Its protein product is CASSSPASHEQYV.

The chain has TRBV11-2 and TRBJ2-2; maybe TRBD2 (5 bases). Germline V gene data show CDR1 as SGHAT and CDR2 as FQNNGV. The CDR3 is 14 residues long. Deletions cut 2 bases from V and 7 bases from J, with 11 bases between. CDR3 nucleotides: TGTGCCAGCAGCTTACGACCCCGGGACGGGGAGCTGTTTTTT. Protein product: CASSLRPRDGELFF.